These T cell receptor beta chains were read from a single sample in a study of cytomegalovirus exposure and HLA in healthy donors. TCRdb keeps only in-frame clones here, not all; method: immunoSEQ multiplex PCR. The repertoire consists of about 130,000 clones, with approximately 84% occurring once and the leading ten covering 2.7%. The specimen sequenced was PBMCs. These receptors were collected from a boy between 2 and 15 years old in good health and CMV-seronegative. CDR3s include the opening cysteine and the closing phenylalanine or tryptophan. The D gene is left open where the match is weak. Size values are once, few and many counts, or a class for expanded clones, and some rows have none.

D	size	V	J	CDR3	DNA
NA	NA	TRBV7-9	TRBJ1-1	CASSLVGAGMNTEAFF	TGTGCCAGCAGCTTAGTGGGTGCCGGGATGAACACTGAAGCTTTCTTT
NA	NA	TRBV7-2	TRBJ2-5	CASSLVSHRVETQYF	TGTGCCAGCAGCTTAGTATCCCACAGGGTTGAGACCCAGTACTTC
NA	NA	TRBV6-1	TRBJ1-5	CASGRLGQGNQPQHF	TGTGCCAGCGGCCGATTGGGACAAGGCAATCAGCCCCAGCATTTT
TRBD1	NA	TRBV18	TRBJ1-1	CASSPTSIRTGSAEAFF	TGTGCCAGCTCACCGACTAGTATCCGGACAGGGTCCGCTGAAGCTTTCTTT
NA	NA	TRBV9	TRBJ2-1	CASSVAEGYNEQFF	TGTGCCAGCAGCGTGGCGGAGGGCTACAATGAGCAGTTCTTC
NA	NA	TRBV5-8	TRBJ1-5	CASSLHGDNQPQHF	TGTGCCAGCAGCTTACACGGGGATAATCAGCCCCAGCATTTT
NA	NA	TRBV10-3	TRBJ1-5	CAIKSQQAYSNQPQHF	TGTGCCATCAAAAGCCAGCAGGCTTATAGCAATCAGCCCCAGCATTTT
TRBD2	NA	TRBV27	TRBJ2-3	CASSLWGAGGPDTQYF	TGTGCCAGCAGTTTATGGGGGGCGGGAGGGCCGGATACGCAGTATTTT
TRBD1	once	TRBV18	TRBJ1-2	CASSPPQGANYGYTF	TGTGCCAGCTCACCCCCACAGGGGGCTAACTATGGCTACACCTTC
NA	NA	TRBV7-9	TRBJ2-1	CASEESSYNEQFF	TGTGCCAGCGAGGAAAGCTCCTACAATGAGCAGTTCTTC
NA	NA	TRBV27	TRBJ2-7	CASSSGDQFYEQYF	TGTGCCAGCAGTTCGGGGGACCAATTCTACGAGCAGTACTTC
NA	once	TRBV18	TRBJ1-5	CASSPPSTGPATMQPQHF	TGTGCCAGCTCACCTCCTTCCACAGGGCCCGCCACCATGCAGCCCCAGCATTTT
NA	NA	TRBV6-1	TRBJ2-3	CASSDHGGSMTDTQYF	TGTGCCAGCAGTGACCATGGGGGGAGTATGACAGATACGCAGTATTTT
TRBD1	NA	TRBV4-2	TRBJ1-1	CASSQALTGGKAFF	TGTGCCAGCAGCCAAGCCCTAACAGGGGGCAAAGCTTTCTTT
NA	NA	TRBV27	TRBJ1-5	CASSPVPRTALGLAYQPQHF	TGTGCCAGCAGTCCAGTCCCCCGGACAGCTTTGGGCTTAGCTTATCAGCCCCAGCATTTT
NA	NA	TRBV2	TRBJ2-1	CASSELHPGGEQFF	TGTGCCAGCAGTGAACTGCATCCCGGGGGAGAGCAGTTCTTC
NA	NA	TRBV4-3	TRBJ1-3	CASSQGTVGNTIYF	TGCGCCAGCAGCCAAGGGACAGTAGGAAACACCATATATTTT
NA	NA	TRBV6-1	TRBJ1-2	CASSEARNEWGYTF	TGTGCCAGCAGTGAAGCCAGGAACGAGTGGGGCTACACCTTC
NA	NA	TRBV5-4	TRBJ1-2	CASSSLLDPGGYGYTF	TGTGCCAGCAGCTCCCTCCTGGACCCGGGGGGCTATGGCTACACCTTC
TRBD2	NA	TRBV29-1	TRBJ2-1	CSVALLAGINEQFF	TGCAGCGTTGCCTTGCTAGCGGGAATCAATGAGCAGTTCTTC
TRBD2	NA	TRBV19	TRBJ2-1	CASSISQLAGVSDNEQFF	TGTGCCAGTAGTATCTCTCAGCTAGCGGGGGTTTCCGACAATGAGCAGTTCTTC
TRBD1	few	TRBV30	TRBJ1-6	CAWSARTGPNSPLHF	TGTGCCTGGAGCGCAAGGACAGGGCCTAATTCACCCCTCCACTTT
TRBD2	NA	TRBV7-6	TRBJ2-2	CASSLSVLAGDNTGELFF	TGTGCCAGCAGCTTAAGTGTCCTAGCGGGAGACAACACCGGGGAGCTGTTTTTT
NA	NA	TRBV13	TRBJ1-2	CASSSRGRTAEGGYTF	TGTGCCAGCAGCTCCCGAGGCCGGACAGCTGAGGGCGGCTACACCTTC
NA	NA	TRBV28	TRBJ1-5	CASSFPLQGQPQHF	TGTGCCAGCAGTTTTCCCCTACAGGGTCAGCCCCAGCATTTT
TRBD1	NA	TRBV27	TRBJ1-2	CASTPSSPRDSLFYGYTF	TGTGCCAGCACCCCGTCTTCGCCGAGGGACAGTTTATTCTATGGCTACACCTTC
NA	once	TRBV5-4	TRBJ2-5	CASSLGRGPQETQYF	TGTGCCAGCAGCTTGGGACGGGGTCCCCAAGAGACCCAGTACTTC
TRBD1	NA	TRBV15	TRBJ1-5	CATSRDVTGTANQPQHF	TGTGCCACCAGCAGAGACGTTACTGGGACAGCCAATCAGCCCCAGCATTTT
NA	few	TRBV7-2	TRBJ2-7	CASNQRGGEQYF	TGTGCCAGCAACCAACGTGGGGGCGAGCAGTACTTC
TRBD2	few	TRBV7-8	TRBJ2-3	CASSLVWLAGSTDTQYF	TGTGCCAGCAGCTTAGTTTGGCTAGCGGGAAGCACAGATACGCAGTATTTT
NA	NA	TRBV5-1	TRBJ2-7	CASSLSDEQYF	TGCGCCAGCAGCTTGTCCGACGAGCAGTACTTC
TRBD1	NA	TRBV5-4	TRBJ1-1	CASSRTGGTEAFF	TGTGCCAGCAGCAGAACAGGGGGCACTGAAGCTTTCTTT
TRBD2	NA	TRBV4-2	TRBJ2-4	CASSQEASLAGLNIQYF	TGTGCCAGCAGCCAAGAGGCTTCACTAGCGGGATTGAACATTCAGTACTTC
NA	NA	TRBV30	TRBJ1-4	CAWSTSDIPTNEKLFF	TGTGCCTGGAGTACATCGGACATTCCAACTAATGAAAAACTGTTTTTT
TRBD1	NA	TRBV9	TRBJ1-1	CASSPRQGGNTEAFF	TGTGCCAGCAGCCCCCGACAGGGGGGGAACACTGAAGCTTTCTTT
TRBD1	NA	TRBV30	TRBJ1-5	CAWSAVRDRERYSNQPQHF	TGTGCCTGGAGTGCGGTGAGGGACAGGGAGAGGTATAGCAATCAGCCCCAGCATTTT
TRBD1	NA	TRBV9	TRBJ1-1	CASSVGDRAGWGGTEAFF	TGTGCCAGCAGCGTAGGGGACAGGGCGGGCTGGGGTGGCACTGAAGCTTTCTTT
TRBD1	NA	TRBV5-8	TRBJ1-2	CASSFRTGSDYGYTF	TGTGCCAGCAGCTTCCGGACAGGAAGTGACTATGGCTACACCTTC
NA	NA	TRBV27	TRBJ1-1	CASSWSRTTEAFF	TGTGCCAGCAGTTGGAGCAGGACAACTGAAGCTTTCTTT
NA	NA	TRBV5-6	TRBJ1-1	CASSFLAGTEAFF	TGTGCCAGCAGCTTCCTTGCGGGCACTGAAGCTTTCTTT
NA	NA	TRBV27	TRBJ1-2	CAIPDGGNYGYTF	TGTGCCATTCCCGACGGGGGAAACTATGGCTACACCTTC